These 32 T cell receptor beta chains were sequenced from one sample in a study of CD4 T cells in relation to SARS-CoV-2 and coronaviruses. The antigens for these receptors are not known. Method: immunoSEQ multiplex PCR; TCRdb's copy keeps in-frame clones and lacks some. Of about 36,000 clones in the sample, about 80% were seen once. Sequencing used naive CD4+ T cells from PBMCs, cultured in vitro. As to subset: naive CD4+ T cells isolated by negative enrichment. The receptors derive from an adult with COVID-19.

The V and J genes are TRBV12-3 or TRBV12-4 and TRBJ2-3; the D is unclear. The CDR3 has 11 residues. The V and J ends lost 1 base and 10 bases respectively, with 6 bases between them. This chain's CDR3 is CASSLGKPQYF. CDR3 nucleotides: TGTGCCAGCAGTTTAGGAAAGCCGCAGTATTTT.

The chain is built from TRBV3-1 (or the pseudogene TRBV3-2) and TRBJ1-5; D is unclear. The CDR3 runs to 12 residues. CDR1 is LGHDT and CDR2 is YNNKEL in the germline V gene (reference sequence). Trimming took off 1 base at V and 5 bases at J, with 3 bases between the two ends. For the CDR3, the DNA is TGTGCCAGCAGCCAAGGAGATCAGCCCCAGCATTTT. Residues: CASSQGDQPQHF.

This clone was seen once. The chain is built from TRBV6-6 and TRBJ2-7; 10 nucleotides match TRBD2. J gave up 1 base and V 4 bases, and 7 bases lay outside the gene matches. The CDR3 has 16 residues. Germline lookup yields CDR1 MNHNY and CDR2 SVGAGI (reference sequence). The CDR3 protein is CASSLAGGPSSYEQYF. The CDR3 DNA sequence: TGTGCCAGCAGTTTAGCGGGAGGTCCATCATCCTACGAGCAGTACTTC.

The V gene is TRBV4-1, the J gene TRBJ1-2; TRBD1 agrees at 9 bases. The CDR3 runs to 15 residues. The V gene end was trimmed by 0 bases and the J gene end by 4 bases; junction bases not matched to a gene: 3. The germline V gene encodes CDR1 MGHRA and CDR2 YSYEKL. CDR3 in amino acids: CASSQDTGGSYGYTF. The CDR3 bases are TGCGCCAGCAGCCAAGATACAGGGGGCAGCTATGGCTACACCTTC.

V is TRBV12-3 or TRBV12-4 and J is TRBJ2-7; D gene uncertain. The CDR3 runs 12 residues. V lost 3 bases, J lost 1 base, and 4 bases lay in between. The DNA for the CDR3 is TGTGCCAGCAGTTTCAATTCCTACGAGCAGTACTTC. It is translated as CASSFNSYEQYF.

This clone showed up just a few times. The chain combines TRBV30 with TRBJ2-2; the D is unclear. Between the trimmed V and J ends, which lost 2 bases and 6 bases, there was a span of 4 bases. The V gene's germline CDR1 is GTSNPN and CDR2 SVGIG (reference sequence). The CDR3 has 11 amino acids. The CDR3 loop is CAWSHSGELFF. In nucleotides, the CDR3 is TGTGCCTGGAGTCACTCCGGGGAGCTGTTTTTT.

The J gene is TRBJ1-1, the V gene TRBV4-1; D call uncertain. V was clipped by 1 base and J by 5 bases, with 17 bases between them. In germline, CDR1 is MGHRA, CDR2 YSYEKL. CDR3 length equals 16 residues. Here the CDR3 DNA reads TGCGCCAGCAGCCAAGGAGAGATCCGGAAGAGGACTGAAGCTTTCTTT. Its protein product is CASSQGEIRKRTEAFF.

This chain joins TRBV28 and TRBJ2-7; D is unresolved. CDR1 is MDHEN, CDR2 SYDVKM, per germline. CDR3 length: 13 residues. V lost 2 bases, J lost 0 bases, and 5 bases lay in between. The CDR3, as DNA: TGTGCCAGCAGTTTAGCAGGCTCCTACGAGCAGTACTTC. Protein sequence: CASSLAGSYEQYF.

The J gene is TRBJ2-3, the V gene TRBV28, with 8 bases identical to TRBD2. CDR3 length: 15 amino acids. With 11 bases clipped from V and 2 bases from J, the junction kept 12 bases outside the gene matches. Germline-derived CDR1 and CDR2 are MDHEN and SYDVKM. CDR3 in amino acids: CAVREAGGSTDTQYF. In DNA form, the CDR3 reads TGTGCCGTCCGGGAGGCGGGAGGCTCCACAGATACGCAGTATTTT.

The genes are TRBV15 and TRBJ2-1; 8 positions match TRBD1. Germline V gene data show CDR1 as LNHNV and CDR2 as YYDKDF (reference sequence). V was pared by 0 bases and J by 5 bases, with 3 bases of the junction left unmatched. CDR3 size: 15 residues. The CDR3 DNA is TGTGCCACCAGCAGAGACAGGGGGCTCGACAATGAGCAGTTCTTC. This gives the protein CATSRDRGLDNEQFF.

This chain connects TRBV2 to TRBJ2-5; TRBD2 matches at 9 bases. The CDR3 has 14 residues. After removal of 7 bases from V and 6 bases from J, the junction contained 9 bases not matched to a gene. CDR1 is SNHLY, CDR2 FYNNEI, per germline. CDR3 amino acids: CASTLAGGPQTQYF. In nucleotides, the CDR3 is TGTGCCAGCACCCTCGCGGGAGGGCCGCAGACCCAGTACTTC. Combining the CDR3 with reference TRBV2 and TRBJ2-5 gives the whole variable domain EPEVTQTPSHQVTQMGQEVILRCVPISNHLYFYWYRQILGQKVEFLVSFYNNEISEKSEIFDDQFSVERPDGSNFTLKIRSTKLEDSAMYFCASTLAGGPQTQYFGPGTRLLVL.

This chain uses TRBV7-9 with TRBJ2-5; 9 bases line up with TRBD1. CDR1 is SEHNR, CDR2 FQNEAQ, per germline (reference sequence). V was clipped by 10 bases and J by 5 bases; unmatched bases: 11. The CDR3 contains 14 residues. CDR3 DNA: TGTGCCACACCTCCCGGGACAGGGAGGGAGACCCAGTACTTC. This encodes CATPPGTGRETQYF.

The chain is built from TRBV4-1 and TRBJ2-2; the match to TRBD2 covers 9 bases. The CDR3 totals 17 residues. Germline loops: CDR1 MGHRA, CDR2 YSYEKL. After removal of 4 bases from V and 1 base from J, the junction contained 7 bases not matched to a gene. CDR3 protein: CASSLTLAGLNTGELFF. CDR3 sequence (DNA): TGCGCCAGCAGCCTAACCCTAGCGGGACTGAACACCGGGGAGCTGTTTTTT.

The chain couples TRBV7-9 to TRBJ2-7, with D uncertain. Germline assignment: CDR1 SEHNR and CDR2 FQNEAQ (reference sequence). The length of the CDR3 is 14 residues. V shed 1 base and J shed 2 bases, with 9 bases lying between them. Here the CDR3 DNA reads TGTGCCAGCAGCTTAGTTGACCGAACCTACGAGCAGTACTTC. Translating it yields CASSLVDRTYEQYF.

The V and J genes are TRBV7-5 and TRBJ2-7; the table names TRBD2, a call not compared with the DNA. TRBV7-5 has pseudogene status. This CDR3 contains 17 residues. The CDR3 sequence: CARSLAVLAGNSYEQYF. CDR3 DNA: TGTGCCAGAAGCTTAGCAGTTCTAGCGGGGAACTCCTACGAGCAGTACTTC.

The chain is built from TRBV30 and TRBJ1-2, with 8 bases that match TRBD1. This CDR3 region has 14 residues. Germline V lookup: CDR1 GTSNPN, CDR2 SVGIG (reference sequence). V lost 1 base, J lost 6 bases, and 7 bases stayed unmatched. Here the CDR3 reads CAWSDGQGLNGYTF. The CDR3 nucleotides are TGTGCCTGGAGTGACGGACAGGGCCTAAATGGCTACACCTTC.

This clone was counted once. The gene calls are TRBV6-5 and TRBJ2-7; D may be TRBD1 or TRBD2 (5 bases each). The germline V and J ends were trimmed by 4 bases and 7 bases, with 14 bases remaining between them. The V gene's germline CDR1 is MNHEY and CDR2 SVGAGI. The CDR3 is made up of 13 amino acids. As DNA, the CDR3 is TGTGCCAGCAGTTCCGGGACGCCGGCAGAGCAGTACTTC. Amino acids: CASSSGTPAEQYF.

This sequence joins TRBV7-8 and TRBJ2-3; D is possibly TRBD1 (5 bases). The CDR3 has 15 residues. V was cut by 3 bases and J by 4 bases, with 14 bases left in between. Germline lookup yields CDR1 SGHVS and CDR2 FQNEAQ. CDR3 loop: CASSFGQGEADTQYF. CDR3 sequence (DNA): TGTGCCAGCAGCTTCGGCCAGGGTGAGGCAGATACGCAGTATTTT.

This sequence joins TRBV18 and TRBJ1-5, with unresolved D. Germline CDR1 reads KGHSH; CDR2 reads LQKENI. The CDR3 length is 13 residues. Trimming removed 3 bases from V and 3 bases from J, with 6 bases in between. The CDR3 DNA sequence: TGTGCCAGCTCACCCGGGAACAATCAGCCCCAGCATTTT. Its protein product is CASSPGNNQPQHF.

In this sample, this clone turned up once. The rearrangement uses TRBV4-3 and TRBJ2-1, with D possibly matching TRBD2 (5 bases). The CDR3 has 16 residues. The ends were cut back, 2 bases at V and 5 bases at J, with 16 bases in the middle. Per germline, CDR1 LGHNA and CDR2 YSLEER. Here the CDR3 reads CASSQPREGSNNEQFF. DNA for the CDR3: TGCGCCAGCAGCCAACCCCGAGAGGGAAGCAACAATGAGCAGTTCTTC.

The V and J genes are TRBV5-1 and TRBJ2-7; a possible D gene is TRBD1 (6 bases). V shed 1 base and J shed 6 bases, with 14 bases lying between them. Germline V CDR1 and CDR2: SGHRS, YFSETQ. The CDR3 spans 14 residues. CDR3 in amino acids: CASSLRDRSGEQYF. Written as DNA, the CDR3 is TGCGCCAGCAGCTTGCGCGACAGGTCAGGCGAGCAGTACTTC.

The chain employs TRBV20-1 and TRBJ2-1; D gene unclear. CDR3 length: 13 residues. Germline V lookup: CDR1 DFQATT, CDR2 SNEGSKA (reference sequence). V was cut by 3 bases and J by 0 bases, with 6 bases left in between. CDR3 residues: CSASQSSYNEQFF. Here the CDR3 DNA reads TGCAGTGCTAGTCAGAGCTCCTACAATGAGCAGTTCTTC.

This sequence joins TRBV28 and TRBJ1-4; unclear D gene. V lost 2 bases, J lost 10 bases, and 11 bases lay in between. This CDR3 contains 13 residues. The germline gives CDR1 MDHEN, CDR2 SYDVKM. CDR3 bases: TGTGCCAGCAGTTTACACGAGACTGCAAAACTGTTTTTT. The encoded protein is CASSLHETAKLFF.

The chain carries TRBV2 and TRBJ2-4, with D perhaps TRBD2 (5 bases). This CDR3 has 16 amino acids. The V end lost 6 bases, the J end lost 0 bases, and 15 bases lay between the germline ends. CDR1 is SNHLY and CDR2 is FYNNEI in the germline V gene. The CDR3 loop reads CASRARSGLAKNIQYF. CDR3 nucleotides: TGTGCCAGCAGGGCTCGGAGCGGATTAGCCAAAAACATTCAGTACTTC.

The CDR3 sequence is CASSIDSEALQPQHF. The CDR3 DNA is TGTGCCAGTAGTATAGATAGTGAGGCCTTACAGCCCCAGCATTTT. The J gene is TRBJ1-5, the V gene TRBV19; D is uncertain. CDR3 length: 15 residues. Germline V CDR1 and CDR2: LNHDA, SQIVND (reference sequence). Trimming cost V 0 bases and J 7 bases, with 13 bases left between them.

The chain carries TRBV29-1 and TRBJ2-7, with 8 bases matching TRBD1. The CDR3 runs to 15 residues. The germline V gene has CDR1 SQVTM and CDR2 ANQGSEA. V was clipped by 1 base and J by 0 bases; unmatched bases: 5. The CDR3 sequence: CSVEGDRSDSYEQYF. DNA for the CDR3: TGCAGCGTTGAAGGGGACAGGTCTGACTCCTACGAGCAGTACTTC.

The chain uses TRBV6-1 and TRBJ2-7, with D unclear. The CDR3 runs 13 residues. The ends were cut back, 2 bases at V and 3 bases at J, with 8 bases in the middle. Per the germline V gene, CDR1 is MNHNS and CDR2 is SASEGT. The CDR3 DNA reads as TGTGCCAGCAGTGAAATGGACGGCTACGAGCAGTACTTC. Its translation is CASSEMDGYEQYF.

The J gene is TRBJ2-7, the V gene TRBV5-8; 13 bases are shared with TRBD2. Germline values: CDR1 SGHTS, CDR2 YDEGEE. Trimming at V came to 2 bases and at J to 3 bases, leaving 8 bases not matched to a gene. The CDR3 has 17 amino acids. DNA for the CDR3: TGTGCCAGCAGCTTCCGCGACCGGACTAGCGGGAGCTACGAGCAGTACTTC. Translating gives CASSFRDRTSGSYEQYF.

This clone has a handful of counts. The chain has TRBV4-1 and TRBJ1-2; TRBD1 matches at 9 bases. Unmatched junction bases numbered 12, after V lost 3 bases and J lost 4 bases. Germline V gives CDR1 MGHRA, CDR2 YSYEKL. This CDR3 is 17 amino acids long. The DNA for the CDR3 is TGCGCCAGCAGCCAGACAGTCCCCGGGACAGGGTCCTATGGCTACACCTTC. Amino acids: CASSQTVPGTGSYGYTF.

This clone was picked up one time. The V and J genes are TRBV28 and TRBJ1-2, with D perhaps matching TRBD1 (5 bases). The CDR3 covers 15 residues. V was pared by 5 bases and J by 4 bases, with 17 bases between. Per the germline V gene, CDR1 is MDHEN and CDR2 is SYDVKM. CDR3 DNA sequence: TGTGCCAGCAGTCCTCCTGGGGCAATAACCTATGGCTACACCTTC. Its translation: CASSPPGAITYGYTF.

The rearrangement uses TRBV6-4 and TRBJ2-6, with unresolved D. Germline lookup yields CDR1 MRHNA and CDR2 SNTAGT. The ends were cut back, 3 bases at V and 0 bases at J, with 6 bases in the middle. The CDR3 contains 15 residues. CDR3 protein: CASSDGNSGANVLTF. Here the CDR3 DNA reads TGTGCCAGCAGTGATGGGAACTCTGGGGCCAACGTCCTGACTTTC.

This rearrangement joins TRBV2 to TRBJ1-2, with D tentatively TRBD1 (5 bases). The CDR3 is 14 residues long. V lost 3 bases and J 6 bases, leaving 14 bases between the germline ends. Germline loops: CDR1 SNHLY, CDR2 FYNNEI. CDR3 DNA sequence: TGTGCCAGCAGTGACCTTGGGACGGAGGATGGCTACACCTTC. Translating gives CASSDLGTEDGYTF.